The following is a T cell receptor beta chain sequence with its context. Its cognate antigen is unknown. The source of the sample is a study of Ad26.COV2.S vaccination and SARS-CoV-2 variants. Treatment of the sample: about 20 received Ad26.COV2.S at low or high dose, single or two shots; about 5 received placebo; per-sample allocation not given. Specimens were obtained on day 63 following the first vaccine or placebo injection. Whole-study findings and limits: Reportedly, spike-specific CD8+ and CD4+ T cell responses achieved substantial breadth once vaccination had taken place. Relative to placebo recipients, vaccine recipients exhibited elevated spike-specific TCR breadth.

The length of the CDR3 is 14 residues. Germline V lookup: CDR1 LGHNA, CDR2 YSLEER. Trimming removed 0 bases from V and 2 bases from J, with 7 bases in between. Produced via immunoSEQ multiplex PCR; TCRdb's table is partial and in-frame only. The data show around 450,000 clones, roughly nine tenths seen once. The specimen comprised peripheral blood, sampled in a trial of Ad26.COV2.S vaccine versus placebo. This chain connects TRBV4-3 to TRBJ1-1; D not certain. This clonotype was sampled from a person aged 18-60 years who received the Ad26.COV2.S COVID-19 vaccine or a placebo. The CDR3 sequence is CASSQDRSNTEAFF. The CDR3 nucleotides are TGCGCCAGCAGCCAAGATAGGTCAAACACTGAAGCTTTCTTT.